These T cell receptor beta chains were read from a single sample in a study of neurological immune-mediated disorders. TCRdb passed the 5' RACE reads through MiXCR, listing each CDR3 protein once. The sample holds 60,000 to 90,000 distinct CDR3 sequences, around 9.6% seen once. The sample was PBMCs. The receptors come from a man aged 25 to 45 in good health. Each CDR3 is given with its conserved first and last residue. A D gene is named only where the DNA matches it firmly. Only part of the rows carry a size: once, few, many, or a class if the clone is expanded.

d_gene	j_gene	abundance	v_gene	CDR3aa	CDR3nt
TRBD2	TRBJ2-5	many	TRBV7-9	CASSPLDRLAGLQETQYF	TGTGCCAGCAGCCCACTCGATCGGCTAGCGGGGCTCCAAGAGACCCAGTACTTC
TRBD2	TRBJ2-5	many	TRBV20-1	CSARVRLALETQYF	TGCAGTGCTAGAGTCCGACTAGCGTTGGAGACCCAGTACTTC
NA	TRBJ2-1	few	TRBV6-1	CASSLAGASSYNEQFF	TGTGCCAGCAGCCTTGCTGGGGCAAGCTCCTACAATGAGCAGTTCTTC
TRBD2	TRBJ2-1	few	TRBV7-2	CASSSPSSGKEFF	TGTGCCAGCAGCTCCCCCTCTAGCGGGAAGGAGTTCTTC
NA	TRBJ2-5	many	TRBV11-2	CASSPTGEETQYF	TGTGCCAGCAGCCCCACGGGGGAAGAGACCCAGTACTTC
NA	TRBJ1-5	many	TRBV10-3	CAISEFMGDQPQHF	TGTGCCATCAGTGAGTTTATGGGTGATCAGCCCCAGCATTTT
NA	TRBJ2-4	many	TRBV10-2	CASSESGNIQYF	TGCGCCAGCAGTGAGTCGGGAAACATTCAGTACTTC
NA	TRBJ2-6	many	TRBV7-2	CASSLGRDNSGANVLTF	TGTGCCAGCAGCTTAGGGAGGGACAACTCTGGGGCCAACGTCCTGACTTTC
TRBD2	TRBJ2-3	many	TRBV6-1	CASSLRLAGGAADTQYF	TGTGCCAGCAGCCTCCGACTAGCGGGAGGAGCGGCAGATACGCAGTATTTT
NA	TRBJ2-1	many	TRBV28	CASSNPGVAWFF	TGTGCCAGCAGTAACCCAGGGGTTGCTTGGTTCTTC
NA	TRBJ2-7	many	TRBV6-5	CASRDKLYEQYF	TGTGCCAGCCGGGACAAGCTCTACGAGCAGTACTTC
NA	TRBJ1-2	many	TRBV4-2	CASSQPTRDLGMDGYTF	TGTGCCAGCAGCCAACCCACCCGGGACCTGGGCATGGATGGCTACACCTTC
TRBD2	TRBJ2-1	many	TRBV7-2	CASSPASGSYNEQFF	TGTGCCAGCAGCCCCGCTAGCGGGAGTTACAATGAGCAGTTCTTC
NA	TRBJ2-7	many	TRBV4-2	CASSQASTFTNEQYF	TGTGCCAGCAGCCAAGCTAGCACTTTTACGAACGAGCAGTACTTC
TRBD2	TRBJ2-5	many	TRBV7-2	CASSLQGLAWETQYF	TGTGCCAGCAGCTTACAGGGACTAGCATGGGAGACCCAGTACTTC
NA	TRBJ2-6	many	TRBV3-1	CASSQESPSAAGANVLTF	TGTGCCAGCAGCCAAGAAAGCCCTAGCGCAGCTGGGGCCAACGTCCTGACTTTC
TRBD2	TRBJ2-1	many	TRBV28	CASRNLAGGGYNEQFF	TGTGCCAGCAGAAATCTAGCGGGAGGGGGCTACAATGAGCAGTTCTTC
NA	TRBJ2-1	many	TRBV7-2	CASSFPTDNEQFF	TGTGCCAGCAGCTTTCCGACAGACAATGAGCAGTTCTTC
NA	TRBJ1-1	many	TRBV28	CASSTLNTEAFF	TGTGCCAGCAGCACCCTAAACACTGAAGCTTTCTTT
TRBD2	TRBJ2-7	many	TRBV5-1	CASSSGLAGEGQYF	TGCGCCAGCAGCTCTGGACTAGCGGGAGAGGGGCAGTACTTC
TRBD2	TRBJ2-3	many	TRBV5-1	CASSSPFSGRALERSTDTQYF	TGCGCCAGCAGCTCTCCCTTTAGCGGGAGGGCCCTCGAGCGAAGCACAGATACGCAGTATTTT
TRBD2	TRBJ2-3	many	TRBV6-4	CASSVTSGSTDTQYF	TGTGCCAGCAGTGTGACTAGCGGGAGTACAGATACGCAGTATTTT
TRBD1	TRBJ2-1	many	TRBV27	CASSPWGQGRRNEQFF	TGTGCCAGCAGTCCATGGGGACAGGGGCGTAGGAATGAGCAGTTCTTC
NA	TRBJ1-2	many	TRBV5-1	CASSLAVGQGLDGYTF	TGCGCCAGCAGCTTGGCAGTCGGGCAGGGTTTAGATGGCTACACCTTC
NA	TRBJ1-1	many	TRBV5-1	CASSLQQALDTEAFF	TGCGCCAGCAGCTTACAGCAGGCCTTAGACACTGAAGCTTTCTTT
TRBD1	TRBJ1-2	many	TRBV28	CASSLGATGVGYTF	TGTGCCAGCAGTTTAGGGGCGACAGGGGTTGGCTACACCTTC
NA	TRBJ2-3	few	TRBV5-1	CASTPGLSDTQYF	TGCGCCAGCACGCCGGGACTTAGCGATACGCAGTATTTT
NA	TRBJ2-2	many	TRBV10-3	CAISPGTITGELFF	TGTGCCATCAGTCCCGGGACAATCACCGGGGAGCTGTTTTTT
NA	TRBJ1-4	many	TRBV20-1	CSATPGPRAANEKLFF	TGCAGTGCTACCCCGGGACCCCGAGCGGCTAATGAAAAACTGTTTTTT
TRBD2	TRBJ2-2	many	TRBV20-1	CSASFPGLAGVSNTGELFF	TGCAGTGCTAGTTTTCCGGGACTAGCGGGAGTGAGTAATACCGGGGAGCTGTTTTTT
NA	TRBJ1-5	many	TRBV7-2	CASGGRGSSQPQHF	TGTGCCAGCGGGGGGCGCGGGTCGAGTCAGCCCCAGCATTTT
TRBD1	TRBJ2-3	many	TRBV5-1	CASSLVGTGGTDTQYF	TGCGCCAGCAGCTTGGTCGGGACAGGGGGCACAGATACGCAGTATTTT
NA	TRBJ2-1	many	TRBV5-1	CASSLVGPWGEQFF	TGCGCCAGCAGCTTGGTCGGACCCTGGGGTGAGCAGTTCTTC
NA	TRBJ2-6	once	TRBV29-1	CTLALSGANVLTF	TGCACCCTCGCTCTCTCTGGGGCCAACGTCCTGACTTTC
NA	TRBJ2-5	many	TRBV20-1	CSAREAFQETQYF	TGCAGTGCTAGAGAAGCCTTCCAAGAGACCCAGTACTTC
TRBD2	TRBJ2-1	NA	TRBV20-1	CSARYSGRGRSYNEQFF	TGCAGTGCTAGATATAGCGGGAGAGGACGCTCCTACAATGAGCAGTTCTTC
NA	TRBJ2-5	NA	TRBV6-6	CASNPVDSGTQYF	TGTGCCAGCAACCCGGTCGATTCCGGGACCCAGTACTTC
NA	TRBJ2-2	many	TRBV7-9	CASSPPATGELFF	TGTGCCAGCAGCCCCCCGGCTACCGGGGAGCTGTTTTTT
TRBD1	TRBJ2-1	many	TRBV12-3/TRBV12-4	CASTAGQGADNEQFF	TGTGCCAGCACCGCGGGACAGGGGGCTGATAATGAGCAGTTCTTC
NA	TRBJ2-1	many	TRBV5-1	CASSSPFDEQFF	TGCGCCAGCAGTTCACCGTTTGATGAGCAGTTCTTC
TRBD1	TRBJ2-7	many	TRBV28	CASSDNDRGLSYEQYF	TGTGCCAGCAGCGATAACGACAGGGGGCTGTCCTACGAGCAGTACTTC
NA	TRBJ2-1	many	TRBV5-1	CASSLAPTGAVNEQFF	TGCGCCAGCAGCTTGGCCCCCACGGGGGCGGTCAATGAGCAGTTCTTC
NA	TRBJ2-1	many	TRBV20-1	CSANLASKNNEQFF	TGCAGTGCAAACCTAGCGTCGAAGAACAATGAGCAGTTCTTC
NA	TRBJ2-1	many	TRBV6-1	CASSELAGSFNEQFF	TGTGCCAGCAGTGAGTTGGCAGGGTCCTTCAATGAGCAGTTCTTC
TRBD1	TRBJ1-1	many	TRBV28	CASSFRSTGGTEAFF	TGTGCCAGCAGTTTTCGATCGACAGGGGGCACTGAAGCTTTCTTT
NA	TRBJ1-5	many	TRBV4-1	CASSQDGQNLKPQHF	TGCGCCAGCAGCCAAGATGGACAGAACCTCAAGCCCCAGCATTTT
TRBD1	TRBJ1-2	NA	TRBV20-1	CSARPTGGNYGYTF	TGCAGTGCTAGGCCGACAGGGGGAAACTATGGCTACACCTTC
NA	TRBJ2-1	medium-sized	TRBV24-1	CASGTDNEQFF	TGTGCATCCGGGACGGACAATGAGCAGTTCTTC
NA	TRBJ2-5	many	TRBV30	CAWSVIQYTSETQYF	TGTGCCTGGAGTGTCATTCAATACACCAGCGAGACCCAGTACTTC
TRBD1	TRBJ2-7	many	TRBV5-1	CASSGTGGYEQYF	TGCGCCAGCAGCGGGACAGGGGGCTACGAGCAGTACTTC
TRBD1	TRBJ2-7	many	TRBV7-9	CASSFPGTGSYEHYF	TGTGCCAGCAGCTTCCCCGGGACAGGGTCGTACGAGCACTACTTC